The present T cell receptor (beta chain) was sequenced within a study of cytomegalovirus exposure and HLA in healthy donors. Study conclusions and caveats: Among the sequence variants, a highly shared cluster was likely an artifact of sequencing.

Both 60 Vbeta primers and 13 Jbeta primers went into the PCR. Profiling relied on immunoSEQ multiplex PCR, and the TCRdb table lists in-frame clones only, not all of them. This sample yields more than 150,000 clones, of which over 65% are seen a single time; more than 1.4% belongs to the top ten. A note on this clone: As yet, its antigen is unknown.

The trim removed 6 bases at V and 6 bases at J, leaving 6 bases unmatched. The CDR3 consists of 15 residues. Germline V gene lookup returns CDR1 MDHEN and CDR2 SYDVKM. This clonotype originated in a man aged 18 to 30 in good health and CMV-seronegative. Sequenced sample: PBMCs. J is TRBJ2-2 and V is TRBV28; TRBD2 matches 11 bases. DNA of the CDR3: TGTGCCAGCAGCCCCCGACTAGCGGGACCCGGGGAGCTGTTTTTT. Translation: CASSPRLAGPGELFF.